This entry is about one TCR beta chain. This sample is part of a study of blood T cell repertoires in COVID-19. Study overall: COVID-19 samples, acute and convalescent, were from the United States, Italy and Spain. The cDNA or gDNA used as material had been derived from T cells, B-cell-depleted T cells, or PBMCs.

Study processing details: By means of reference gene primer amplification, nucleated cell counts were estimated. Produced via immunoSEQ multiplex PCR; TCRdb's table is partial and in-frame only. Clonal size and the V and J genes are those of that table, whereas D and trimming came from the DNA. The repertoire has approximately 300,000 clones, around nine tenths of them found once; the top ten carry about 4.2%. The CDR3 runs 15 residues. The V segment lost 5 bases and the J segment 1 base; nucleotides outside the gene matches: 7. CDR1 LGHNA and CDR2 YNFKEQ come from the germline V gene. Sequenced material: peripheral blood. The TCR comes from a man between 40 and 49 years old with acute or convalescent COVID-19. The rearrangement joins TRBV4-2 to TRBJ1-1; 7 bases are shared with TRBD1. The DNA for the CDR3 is TGTGCCAGCAGCTTACAGGGGACCCAGAACACTGAAGCTTTCTTT. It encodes CASSLQGTQNTEAFF.